Below, one T cell receptor beta chain is given with its context. Antigen: not known. The read finishes 3 residues shy of the CDR3 end, and the germline J gene is used to complete it. Germline-derived CDR1 and CDR2 are SGHDN and FVKESK. The CDR3 has 14 residues. These data originate in a study of T cells in women clearing cervical HPV infection. Looking at the study overall: Control women cleared a single incident HPV16 infection within 12 months. General study findings and limits: Cases and controls were distinguished at AUC about 0.8 by richness and V genes. TRBV6-7 relative abundance averaged around 0.11% in cases and 0.16% in controls.

This table comes from immunoSEQ multiplex PCR, and its TCRdb copy is limited to in-frame clones, with some not included. The sample data list 40,000 or so clones. The sequence was obtained from a woman aged 18 to 75 with a cervical HPV16 infection that either progressed to CIN3+ or cleared (not recorded which). The V gene is TRBV14, the J gene TRBJ1-2; D uncertain. The sequenced sample was blood buffy coat. The CDR3 is CASSQDLARNDYTF. The sequenced CDR3 bases are TGTGCCAGCAGCCAAGATTTAGCCAGAAACGAC. Complete variable domain (other parts from reference TRBV14 and TRBJ1-2): EAGVTQFPSHSVIEKGQTVTLRCDPISGHDNLYWYRRVMGKEIKFLLHFVKESKQDESGMPNNRFLAERTGGTYSTLKVQPAELEDSGVYFCASSQDLARNDYTFGSGTRLTVV.